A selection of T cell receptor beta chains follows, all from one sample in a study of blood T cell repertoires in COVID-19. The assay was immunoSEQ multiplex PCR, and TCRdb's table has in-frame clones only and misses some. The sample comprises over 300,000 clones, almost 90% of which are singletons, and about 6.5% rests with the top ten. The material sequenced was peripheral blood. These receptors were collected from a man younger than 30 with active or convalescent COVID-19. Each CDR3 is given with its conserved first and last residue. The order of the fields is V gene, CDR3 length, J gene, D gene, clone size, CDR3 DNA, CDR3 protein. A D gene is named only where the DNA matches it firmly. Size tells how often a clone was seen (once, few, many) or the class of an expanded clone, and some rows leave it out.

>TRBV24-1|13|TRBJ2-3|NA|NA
TGTGCCACCAGTCGTCACGGGACAGATACGCAGTATTTT
CATSRHGTDTQYF
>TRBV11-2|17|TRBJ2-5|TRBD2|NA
TGTGCCAGCAGCTTAGCGGGACTAGCGCTTTATTGGGAGACCCAGTACTTC
CASSLAGLALYWETQYF
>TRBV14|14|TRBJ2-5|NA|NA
TGTGCCAGCAGCCACAACAAGTACCAAGAGACCCAGTACTTC
CASSHNKYQETQYF
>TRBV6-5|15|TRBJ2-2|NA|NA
TGTGCCACGCGGATGGTAGCCGCGAACACCGGGGAGCTGTTTTTT
CATRMVAANTGELFF
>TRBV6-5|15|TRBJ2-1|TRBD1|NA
TGTGCCAGCAGCCCCTCAGGGGGCCTCTACAATGAGCAGTTCTTC
CASSPSGGLYNEQFF
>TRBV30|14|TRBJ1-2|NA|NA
TGTGCCTGGAGTGTACCAGGGTTGGGCTATGGCTACACCTTC
CAWSVPGLGYGYTF
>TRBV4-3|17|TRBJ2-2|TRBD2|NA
TGCGCCAGCAGCCCTAGCGGGGGCCATAAAAACACCGGGGAGCTGTTTTTT
CASSPSGGHKNTGELFF
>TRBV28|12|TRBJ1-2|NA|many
TGTGCCACCACAGTCCAGCGGGGCGGCTACACCTTC
CATTVQRGGYTF
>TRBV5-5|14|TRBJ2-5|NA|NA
TGTGCCAGCAGCTTGGGCCTGGGGCGGGAGACCCAGTACTTC
CASSLGLGRETQYF
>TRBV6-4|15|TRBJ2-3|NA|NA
TGTGCCAGCAGTGCTTGGCAGGGGACTATGGATACGCAGTATTTT
CASSAWQGTMDTQYF
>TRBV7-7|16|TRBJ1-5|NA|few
TGTGCTAGCAGCCCCACCCAGGCAGGGGCGGGTCAGCCCCAGCATTTT
CASSPTQAGAGQPQHF
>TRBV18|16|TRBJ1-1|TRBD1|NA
TGTGCCAGCTCACTTTACAACAGGGGCCCGGACACTGAAGCTTTCTTT
CASSLYNRGPDTEAFF
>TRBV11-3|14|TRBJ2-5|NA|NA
TGTGCCAGCAGCTTTCGGGGGGCCGGGGAGACCCAGTACTTC
CASSFRGAGETQYF
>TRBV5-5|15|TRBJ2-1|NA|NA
TGTGCCAGCAGCCTACAGGGACCAACTTATAATGAGCAGTTCTTC
CASSLQGPTYNEQFF
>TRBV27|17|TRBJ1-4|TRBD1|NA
TGTGCCAGCAGATCAAAACCTACAGGGGGAACTAATGAAAAACTGTTTTTT
CASRSKPTGGTNEKLFF
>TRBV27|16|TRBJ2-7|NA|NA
TGTGCCAGCAGTTTCCCCTTGGGAGGGGGATCCTACGAGCAGTACTTC
CASSFPLGGGSYEQYF
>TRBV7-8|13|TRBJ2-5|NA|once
TGTGCCAGCAGCTTAGGCTCGGGAGAGACCCAGTACTTC
CASSLGSGETQYF
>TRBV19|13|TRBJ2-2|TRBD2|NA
TGTGCCAGTACAGGGAGGGTCACCGGGGAGCTGTTTTTT
CASTGRVTGELFF
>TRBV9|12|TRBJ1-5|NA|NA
TGTGCCAGCAGCGCGGGGGGTCAGCCCCAGCATTTT
CASSAGGQPQHF
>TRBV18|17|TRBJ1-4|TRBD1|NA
TGTGCCAGCTCACCACTTGACAGGGGTGTATCTAATGAAAAACTGTTTTTT
CASSPLDRGVSNEKLFF
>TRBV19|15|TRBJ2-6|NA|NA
TGTGCCAGTAGAACGGACAGCTCTGGGGCCAACGTCCTGACTTTC
CASRTDSSGANVLTF
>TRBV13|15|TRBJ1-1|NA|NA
TGTGCCAGCAGCTTAGGCCTGGGGCAGGACACTGAAGCTTTCTTT
CASSLGLGQDTEAFF
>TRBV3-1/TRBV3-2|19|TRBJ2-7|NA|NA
TGTGCCAGCAGCCCAGTTTACGGGAACCCCCTTCGGGACTCCTACGAGCAGTACTTC
CASSPVYGNPLRDSYEQYF
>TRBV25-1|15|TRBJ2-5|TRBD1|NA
TGTGCCAGCAGTGAATACGAAACAGGGGCAGAGACCCAGTACTTC
CASSEYETGAETQYF
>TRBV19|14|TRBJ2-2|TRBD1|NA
TGTGCCAGTAGAGGGGGCGGGCACACCGGGGAGCTGTTTTTT
CASRGGGHTGELFF
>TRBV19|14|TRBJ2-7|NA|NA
TGTGCCAGTAGTATAGGATACAAGTTCTACGAGCAGTACTTC
CASSIGYKFYEQYF
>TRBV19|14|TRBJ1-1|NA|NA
TGTGCCAGTAGTATCCAGGGTACGAAAGCTGAAGCTTTCTTT
CASSIQGTKAEAFF
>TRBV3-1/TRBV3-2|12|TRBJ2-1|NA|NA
TGTGCCAGCAGCCCTCTTGGGGGCGAGCAGTTCTTC
CASSPLGGEQFF
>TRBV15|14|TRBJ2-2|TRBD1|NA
TGTGCCACCAGCAGAGATCCAGGGGGCGGGGAGCTGTTTTTT
CATSRDPGGGELFF
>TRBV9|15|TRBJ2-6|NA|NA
TGTGCCAGCAGCTCAGAGCCCTCTGGGGCCAACGTGCTGACTTTC
CASSSEPSGANVLTF
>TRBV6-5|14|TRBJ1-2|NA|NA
TGTGCCAGTTCCCCGGGACAACGAAACTATGGCTACACCTTC
CASSPGQRNYGYTF
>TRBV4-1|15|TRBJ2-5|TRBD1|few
TGCGCCAGCAGCCAAGACAGACAGGGGGCGAAGACCCAGTACTTC
CASSQDRQGAKTQYF
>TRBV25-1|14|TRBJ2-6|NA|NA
TGTGCCAGCAGTCAGTCCTCTGGGGCCAACGTGCTGACTTTC
CASSQSSGANVLTF
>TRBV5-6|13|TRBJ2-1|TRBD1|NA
TGTGCCAGCGGCGGACAGGTAAAATATGAGCAGTTCTTC
CASGGQVKYEQFF
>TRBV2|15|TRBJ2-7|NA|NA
TGTGCCAGCAGTGAACGGGTTCTGGGTCCGAGTGGGCAGTACTTC
CASSERVLGPSGQYF
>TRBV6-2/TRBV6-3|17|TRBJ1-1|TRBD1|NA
TGTGCCAGCAGTTACCTGACAGGGGGGGGCGAGCACACTGAAGCTTTCTTT
CASSYLTGGGEHTEAFF
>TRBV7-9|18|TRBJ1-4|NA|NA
TGTGCCAGCAGCTCGATAGTTACCCGGGACAAACGACGGGAAAAACTGTTTTTT
CASSSIVTRDKRREKLFF
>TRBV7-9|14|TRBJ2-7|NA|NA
TGTGCCAGCAGCTCTCCTATCCGGTCCTACGAGCAGTACTTC
CASSSPIRSYEQYF
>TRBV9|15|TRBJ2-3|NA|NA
TGTGCCAGCAGCGGTAGCGGAACTCCCACAGATACGCAGTATTTT
CASSGSGTPTDTQYF